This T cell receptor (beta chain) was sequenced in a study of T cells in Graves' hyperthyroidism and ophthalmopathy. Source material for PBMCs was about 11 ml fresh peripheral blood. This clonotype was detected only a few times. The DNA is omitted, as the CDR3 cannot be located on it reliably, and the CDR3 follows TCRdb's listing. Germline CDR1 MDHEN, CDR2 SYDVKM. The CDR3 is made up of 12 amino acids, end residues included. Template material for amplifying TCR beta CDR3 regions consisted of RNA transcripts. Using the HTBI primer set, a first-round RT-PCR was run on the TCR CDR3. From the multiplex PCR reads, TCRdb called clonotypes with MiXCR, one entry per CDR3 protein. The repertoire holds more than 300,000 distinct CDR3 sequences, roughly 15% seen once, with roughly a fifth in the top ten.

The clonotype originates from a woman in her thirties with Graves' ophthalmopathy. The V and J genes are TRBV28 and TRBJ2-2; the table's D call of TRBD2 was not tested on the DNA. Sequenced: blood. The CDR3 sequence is CASSPDRGSCFF.